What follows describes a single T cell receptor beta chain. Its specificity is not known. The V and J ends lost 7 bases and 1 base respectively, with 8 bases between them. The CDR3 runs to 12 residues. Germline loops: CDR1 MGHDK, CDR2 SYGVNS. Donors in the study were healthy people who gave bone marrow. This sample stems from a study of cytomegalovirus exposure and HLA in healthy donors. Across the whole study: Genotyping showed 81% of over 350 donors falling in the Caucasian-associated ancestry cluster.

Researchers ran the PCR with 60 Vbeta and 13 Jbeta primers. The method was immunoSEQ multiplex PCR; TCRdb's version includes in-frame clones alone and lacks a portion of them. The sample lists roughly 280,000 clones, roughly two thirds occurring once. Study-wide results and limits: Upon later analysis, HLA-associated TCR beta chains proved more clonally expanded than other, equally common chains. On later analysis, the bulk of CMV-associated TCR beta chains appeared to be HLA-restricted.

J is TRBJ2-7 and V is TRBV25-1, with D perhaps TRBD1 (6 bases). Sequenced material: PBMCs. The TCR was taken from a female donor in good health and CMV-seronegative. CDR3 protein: CASTTGSYEQYF. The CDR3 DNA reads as TGTGCCAGCACCACAGGGTCCTACGAGCAGTACTTC.